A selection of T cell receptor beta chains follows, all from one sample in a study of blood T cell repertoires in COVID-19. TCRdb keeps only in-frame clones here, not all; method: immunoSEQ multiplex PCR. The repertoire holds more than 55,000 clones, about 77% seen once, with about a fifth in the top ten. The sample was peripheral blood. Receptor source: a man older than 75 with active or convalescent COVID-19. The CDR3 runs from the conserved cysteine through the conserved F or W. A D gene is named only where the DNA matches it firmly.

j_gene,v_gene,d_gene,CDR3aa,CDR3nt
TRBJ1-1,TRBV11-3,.,CASSQAYGNTEAFF,TGTGCCAGCAGCCAGGCGTACGGGAACACTGAAGCTTTCTTT
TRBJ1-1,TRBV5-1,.,CASSVTNTEAFF,TGCGCCAGCAGCGTGACAAACACTGAAGCTTTCTTT
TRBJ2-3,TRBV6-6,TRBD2,CASSPTTERGADTQYF,TGTGCCAGCAGTCCCACGACTGAGCGGGGCGCAGATACGCAGTATTTT
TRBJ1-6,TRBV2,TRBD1,CASSNQGAYNSPLHF,TGTGCCAGCAGTAATCAGGGGGCGTATAATTCACCCCTCCACTTT
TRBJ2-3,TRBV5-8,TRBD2,CASSLAKASGVADTQYF,TGTGCCAGCAGCTTGGCCAAGGCTAGCGGAGTCGCAGATACGCAGTATTTT
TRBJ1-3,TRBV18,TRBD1,CASSIDRGGNTIYF,TGTGCCAGCTCAATCGACAGGGGAGGAAACACCATATATTTT
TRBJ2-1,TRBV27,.,CASSGQTYNEQFF,TGTGCCAGCAGTGGACAGACTTACAATGAGCAGTTCTTC
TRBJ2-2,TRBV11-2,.,CASSPQAGFTGELFF,TGTGCCAGCTCCCCTCAGGCAGGGTTCACCGGGGAGCTGTTTTTT
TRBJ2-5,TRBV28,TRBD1,CASSFRGFQETQYF,TGTGCCAGCAGTTTCAGGGGGTTCCAAGAGACCCAGTACTTC
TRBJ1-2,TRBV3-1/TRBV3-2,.,CASSQGQHLDGYTF,TGTGCCAGCAGCCAAGGACAGCATCTCGATGGCTACACCTTC